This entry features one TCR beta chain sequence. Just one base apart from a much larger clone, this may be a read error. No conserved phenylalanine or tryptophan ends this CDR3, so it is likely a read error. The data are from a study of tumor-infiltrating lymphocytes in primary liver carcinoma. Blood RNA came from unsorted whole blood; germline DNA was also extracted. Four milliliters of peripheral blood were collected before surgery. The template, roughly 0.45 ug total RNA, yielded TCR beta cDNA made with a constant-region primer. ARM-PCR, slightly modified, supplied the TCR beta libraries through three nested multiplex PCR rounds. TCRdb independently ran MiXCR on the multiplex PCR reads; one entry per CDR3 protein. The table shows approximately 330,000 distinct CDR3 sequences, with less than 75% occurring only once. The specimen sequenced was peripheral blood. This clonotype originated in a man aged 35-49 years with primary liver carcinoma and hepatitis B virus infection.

The CDR3 here is CASSSDRGANEQFS. As DNA, the CDR3 is TGTGCCAGCAGTTCAGACCGGGGGGCCAATGAGCAGTTCTCC. V usage is TRBV12-3 or TRBV12-4 and J usage is TRBJ2-1; weak D call: TRBD2 (7 bases). The CDR3 is made up of 14 amino acids. V was cut by 4 bases and J by 6 bases, with 13 bases left in between.